This TCR beta chain stems from a study of blood T cell repertoires in COVID-19. The CDR3 totals 14 residues. CDR1 is SGHTA and CDR2 is FQGNSA in the germline V gene. V lost 6 bases and J lost 6; bases outside the gene matches: 9. Some clones are missing from TCRdb's copy, which holds only in-frame ones; the method was immunoSEQ multiplex PCR. The data show about 210,000 clones, about 87% seen once. The chain uses TRBV7-2 and TRBJ2-3; 7 bases are a match to TRBD2. The sequence derives from a woman in her thirties or forties with acute COVID-19. Source material: PBMCs or T cells enriched from blood (not recorded which). CDR3 nucleotides: TGTGCCAGCAGACGACTGGCGGGAGCGGATACGCAGTATTTT. It encodes CASRRLAGADTQYF.